Listed below are T cell receptor beta chains from one sample, sequenced in a study of Tregs in tolerant kidney transplant recipients. Data came from immunoSEQ multiplex PCR; TCRdb stores just in-frame clones and leaves some out. The sample contains 240,000 or so clones, more than 65% of which appear only once. Sequencing used CD4+ T cells from blood. The receptors shown here come from a human donor in good health. Both conserved end residues are part of each CDR3. D genes are given only for firm matches. Only part of the rows carry a size: once, few, many, or a class if the clone is expanded.

v_gene,j_gene,d_gene,abundance,CDR3nt,CDR3aa
TRBV4-1,TRBJ2-4,-,few,TGCGCCAGCAGCCAAGAGGATCTCCGACCTTCCATTTGGGCCAAAAACATTCAGTACTTC,CASSQEDLRPSIWAKNIQYF
TRBV19,TRBJ2-5,TRBD1,-,TGTGCCACTAAGGGTGGGCCCGGGACAGGGGTGCAAGAGACCCAGTACTTC,CATKGGPGTGVQETQYF
TRBV23-1,TRBJ2-5,-,-,TGCGCCAGCAGTCATCACCTACTCGTCCAAGAGACCCAGTACTTC,CASSHHLLVQETQYF
TRBV11-3,TRBJ2-3,TRBD2,-,TGTGCCAGCAGTCTCGGACTAGCGGGGGCCGATGATACGCAGTATTTT,CASSLGLAGADDTQYF
TRBV15,TRBJ2-3,TRBD1,-,TGTGCCACCAGCAGAGATCTTACAGGGGACGGCACAGATACGCAGTATTTT,CATSRDLTGDGTDTQYF
TRBV15,TRBJ2-5,TRBD1,-,TGTGCCACCAGCAGACGTTCGCCAGGGGGCTGGGAGACCCAGTACTTC,CATSRRSPGGWETQYF
TRBV25-1,TRBJ1-2,TRBD1,-,TGTGCCAGCAGTGAATGGTACCCGACAGGGAACTATGGCTACACCTTC,CASSEWYPTGNYGYTF
TRBV7-3,TRBJ2-5,-,once,TGTGCCAGCAGCCCTTTTGCCGGAGGGGCCCAGTACTTC,CASSPFAGGAQYF
TRBV27,TRBJ2-2,-,few,TGTGCCGTCCGACGGGGGCCGGGCACCGGGGAGCTGTTTTTT,CAVRRGPGTGELFF
TRBV6-5,TRBJ1-1,-,-,TGTGCCAGCAGTTACTCGTCAGGGATTGACACTGAAGCTTTCTTT,CASSYSSGIDTEAFF
TRBV7-8,TRBJ2-2,TRBD2,-,TGTGCCAGCAGCTACCTTGGGGGCGGGAGGACGGTCGGGGAGCTGTTTTTT,CASSYLGGGRTVGELFF
TRBV19,TRBJ2-1,TRBD2,-,TGTGCCAGTAGTATGGGACTAGCGGGAGGCAGGGAGCAGTTCTTC,CASSMGLAGGREQFF
TRBV6-4,TRBJ1-5,-,-,TGTGCCAGCAGGAGTCATCAGGGGCACTATCAGCCCCAGCATTTT,CASRSHQGHYQPQHF
TRBV6-1,TRBJ1-5,-,-,TGTGCCAGCAGTGAGCAGGGGTATCAGCCCCAGCATTTT,CASSEQGYQPQHF
TRBV19,TRBJ2-7,TRBD2,-,TGTGCCAGTAGCACTAGCGGGACCCCCTCCTACGAGCAGTACTTC,CASSTSGTPSYEQYF
TRBV7-2,TRBJ2-1,-,-,TGTGCCAGCAACGGGCCGACGGGCGGGGGCCTATTCAATGAGCAGTTCTTC,CASNGPTGGGLFNEQFF
TRBV4-1,TRBJ1-5,TRBD1,few,TGCGCCAGCAGTCGGGGACAGTTCAATCAGCCCCAGCATTTT,CASSRGQFNQPQHF